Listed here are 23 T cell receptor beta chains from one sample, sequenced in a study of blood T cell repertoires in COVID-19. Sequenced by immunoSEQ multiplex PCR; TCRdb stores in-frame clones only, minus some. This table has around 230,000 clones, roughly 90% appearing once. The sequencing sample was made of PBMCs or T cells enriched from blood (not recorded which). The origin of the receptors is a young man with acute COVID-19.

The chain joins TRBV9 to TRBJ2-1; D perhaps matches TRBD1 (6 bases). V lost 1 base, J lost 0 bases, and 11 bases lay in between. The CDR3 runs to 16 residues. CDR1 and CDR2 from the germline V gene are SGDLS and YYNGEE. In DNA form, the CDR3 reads TGTGCCAGCAGCGTATCCCAGGGGAGCTCCTACAATGAGCAGTTCTTC. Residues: CASSVSQGSSYNEQFF.

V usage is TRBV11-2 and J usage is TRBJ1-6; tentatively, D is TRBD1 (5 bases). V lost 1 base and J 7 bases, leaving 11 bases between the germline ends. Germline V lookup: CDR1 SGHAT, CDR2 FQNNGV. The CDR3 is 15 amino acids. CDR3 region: CASSLGPGRNSPLHF. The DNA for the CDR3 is TGTGCCAGCAGCTTAGGTCCAGGGAGGAATTCACCCCTCCACTTT.

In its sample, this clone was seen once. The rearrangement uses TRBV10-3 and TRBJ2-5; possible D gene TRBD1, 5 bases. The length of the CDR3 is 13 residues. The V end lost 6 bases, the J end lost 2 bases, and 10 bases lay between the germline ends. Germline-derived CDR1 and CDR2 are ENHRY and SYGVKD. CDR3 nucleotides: TGTGCCATCAGATTGACAGCTCAAGAGACCCAGTACTTC. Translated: CAIRLTAQETQYF.

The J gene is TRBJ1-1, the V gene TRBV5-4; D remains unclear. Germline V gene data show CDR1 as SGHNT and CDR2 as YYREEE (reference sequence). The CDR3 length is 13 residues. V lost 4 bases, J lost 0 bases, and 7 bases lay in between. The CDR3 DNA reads TGTGCCAGCAGCACAACACTGAACACTGAAGCTTTCTTT. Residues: CASSTTLNTEAFF.

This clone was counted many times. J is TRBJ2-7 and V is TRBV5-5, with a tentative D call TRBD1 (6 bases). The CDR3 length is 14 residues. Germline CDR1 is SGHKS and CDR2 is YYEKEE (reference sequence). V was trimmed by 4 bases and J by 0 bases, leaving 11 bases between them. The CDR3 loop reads CASSPRQASYEQYF. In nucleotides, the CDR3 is TGTGCCAGCAGCCCACGACAGGCCTCCTACGAGCAGTACTTC.

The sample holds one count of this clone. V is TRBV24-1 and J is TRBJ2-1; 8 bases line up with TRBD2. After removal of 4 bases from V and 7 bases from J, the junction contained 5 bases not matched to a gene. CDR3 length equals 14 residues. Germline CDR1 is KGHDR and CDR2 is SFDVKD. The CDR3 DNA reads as TGTGCCACCAGTGAGGCTAGCGGGCGGAATGAGCAGTTCTTC. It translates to CATSEASGRNEQFF.

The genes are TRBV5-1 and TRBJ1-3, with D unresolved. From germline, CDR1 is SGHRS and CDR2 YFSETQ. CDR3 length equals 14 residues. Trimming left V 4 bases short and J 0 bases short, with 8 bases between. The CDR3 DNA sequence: TGCGCCAGCAGCGAGGGAGACTCTGGAAACACCATATATTTT. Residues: CASSEGDSGNTIYF.

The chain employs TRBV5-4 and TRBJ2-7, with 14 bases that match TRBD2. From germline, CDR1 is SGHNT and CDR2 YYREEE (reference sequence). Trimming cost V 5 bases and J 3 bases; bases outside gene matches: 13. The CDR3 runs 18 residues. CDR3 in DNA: TGTGCCAGCAGATACGGGACTAGCGGGAGTATTGCCCGCTACGAGCAGTACTTC. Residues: CASRYGTSGSIARYEQYF.

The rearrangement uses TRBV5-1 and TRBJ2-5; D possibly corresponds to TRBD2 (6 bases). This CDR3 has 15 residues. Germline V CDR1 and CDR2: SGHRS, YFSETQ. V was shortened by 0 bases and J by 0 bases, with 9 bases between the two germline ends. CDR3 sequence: CASSLGGGDQETQYF. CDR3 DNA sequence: TGCGCCAGCAGCTTGGGCGGCGGGGACCAAGAGACCCAGTACTTC.

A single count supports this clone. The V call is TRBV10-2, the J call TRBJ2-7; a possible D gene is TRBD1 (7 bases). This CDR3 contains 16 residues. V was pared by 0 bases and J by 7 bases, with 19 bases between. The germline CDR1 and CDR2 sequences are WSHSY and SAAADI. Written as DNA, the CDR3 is TGCGCCAGCAGTGAGTCGACGGGCGGGACAGTGGAAGAGCAGTACTTC. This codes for CASSESTGGTVEEQYF.

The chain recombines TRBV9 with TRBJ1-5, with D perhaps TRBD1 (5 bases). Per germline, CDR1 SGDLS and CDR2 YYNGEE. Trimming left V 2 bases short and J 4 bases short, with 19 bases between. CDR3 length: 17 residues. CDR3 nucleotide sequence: TGTGCCAGCAGCGTGACAGACAGTTCCCCTGGGAATCAGCCCCAGCATTTT. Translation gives CASSVTDSSPGNQPQHF.

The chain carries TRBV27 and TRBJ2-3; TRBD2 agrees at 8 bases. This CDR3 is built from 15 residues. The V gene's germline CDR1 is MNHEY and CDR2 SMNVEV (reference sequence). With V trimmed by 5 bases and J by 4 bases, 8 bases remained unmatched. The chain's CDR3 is CASSPGTSLPDTQYF. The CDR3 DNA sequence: TGTGCCAGCAGTCCCGGGACTAGTCTTCCAGATACGCAGTATTTT.

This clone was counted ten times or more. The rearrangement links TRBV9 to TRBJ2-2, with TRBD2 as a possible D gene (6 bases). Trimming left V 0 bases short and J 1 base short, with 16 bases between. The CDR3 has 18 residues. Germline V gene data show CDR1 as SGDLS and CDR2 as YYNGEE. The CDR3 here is CASSVALLWGENTGELFF. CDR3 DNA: TGTGCCAGCAGCGTAGCCTTACTGTGGGGGGAGAACACCGGGGAGCTGTTTTTT.

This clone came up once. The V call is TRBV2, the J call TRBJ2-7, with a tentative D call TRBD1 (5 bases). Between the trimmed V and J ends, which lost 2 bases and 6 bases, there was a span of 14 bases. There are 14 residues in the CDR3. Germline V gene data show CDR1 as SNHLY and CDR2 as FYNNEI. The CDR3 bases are TGTGCCAGCAGTGAATGGGGCCCGAATGGCGAGCAGTACTTC. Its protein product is CASSEWGPNGEQYF.

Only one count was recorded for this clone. The CDR3 loop reads CASTFNQGGNTIYF. The CDR3 DNA reads as TGTGCCAGCACCTTCAATCAGGGAGGAAACACCATATATTTT. This sequence joins TRBV7-9 and TRBJ1-3; a weak D match, TRBD1 (5 bases). This CDR3 is 14 amino acids long. Germline CDR1 reads SEHNR; CDR2 reads FQNEAQ (reference sequence). Deletions cut 7 bases from V and 4 bases from J, with 14 bases between. The full variable domain, in which reference TRBV7-9 and TRBJ1-3 provide the parts outside the CDR3, is DTGVSQNPRHKITKRGQNVTFRCDPISEHNRLYWYRQTLGQGPEFLTYFQNEAQLEKSRLLSDRFSAERPKGSFSTLEIQRTEQGDSAMYLCASTFNQGGNTIYFGEGSWLTVV.

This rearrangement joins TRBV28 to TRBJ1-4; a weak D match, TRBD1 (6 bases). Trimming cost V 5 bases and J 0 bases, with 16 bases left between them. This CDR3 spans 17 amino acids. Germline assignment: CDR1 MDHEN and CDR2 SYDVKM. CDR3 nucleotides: TGTGCCAGCAGTCTCGGACAGACAACCGCAACTAATGAAAAACTGTTTTTT. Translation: CASSLGQTTATNEKLFF.

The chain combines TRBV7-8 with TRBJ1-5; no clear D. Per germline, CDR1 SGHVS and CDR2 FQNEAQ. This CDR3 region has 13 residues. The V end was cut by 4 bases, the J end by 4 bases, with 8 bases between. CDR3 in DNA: TGTGCCAGCAGCTCGAGGAATAATCAGCCCCAGCATTTT. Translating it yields CASSSRNNQPQHF. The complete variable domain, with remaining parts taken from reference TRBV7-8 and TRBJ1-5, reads GAGVSQSPRYKVAKRGQDVALRCDPISGHVSLFWYQQALGQGPEFLTYFQNEAQLDKSGLPSDRFFAERPEGSVSTLKIQRTQQEDSAVYLCASSSRNNQPQHFGDGTRLSIL.

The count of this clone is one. CDR3 sequence (DNA): TGTGCCAGCAGTTTAACCGGTAGTTACAATGAGCAGTTCTTC. The encoded protein is CASSLTGSYNEQFF. The chain employs TRBV27 and TRBJ2-1, with D hard to call. CDR1 is MNHEY and CDR2 is SMNVEV in the germline V gene (reference sequence). CDR3 size: 14 residues. Trimming removed 2 bases at V and 4 bases at J, with 9 bases between.

CDR3 loop: CASSLGGQGYQPQHF. CDR3 DNA: TGTGCCAGCAGCTTGGGGGGACAGGGATATCAGCCCCAGCATTTT. J is TRBJ1-5 and V is TRBV5-5; 9 bases line up with TRBD1. The CDR3 is 15 amino acids. After removal of 0 bases from V and 5 bases from J, the junction contained 3 bases not matched to a gene. Germline V CDR1 and CDR2: SGHKS, YYEKEE (reference sequence).

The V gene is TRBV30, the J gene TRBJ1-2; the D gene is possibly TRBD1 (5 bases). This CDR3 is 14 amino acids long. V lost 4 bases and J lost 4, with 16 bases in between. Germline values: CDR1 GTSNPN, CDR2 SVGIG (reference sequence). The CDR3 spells CAWNLGGSLYGYTF. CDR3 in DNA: TGTGCCTGGAATCTCGGGGGGAGCCTCTATGGCTACACCTTC.

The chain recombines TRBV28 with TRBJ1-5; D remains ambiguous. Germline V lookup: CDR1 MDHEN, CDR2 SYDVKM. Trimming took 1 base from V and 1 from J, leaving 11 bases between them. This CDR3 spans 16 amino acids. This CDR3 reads CASSLFWRPSNQPQHF. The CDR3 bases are TGTGCCAGCAGTTTATTTTGGCGGCCCAGCAATCAGCCCCAGCATTTT.

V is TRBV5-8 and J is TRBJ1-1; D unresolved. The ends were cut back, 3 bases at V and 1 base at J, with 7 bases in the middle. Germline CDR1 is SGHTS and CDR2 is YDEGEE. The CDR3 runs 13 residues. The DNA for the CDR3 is TGTGCCAGCAGCTCGTACGGGAACACTGAAGCTTTCTTT. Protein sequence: CASSSYGNTEAFF.

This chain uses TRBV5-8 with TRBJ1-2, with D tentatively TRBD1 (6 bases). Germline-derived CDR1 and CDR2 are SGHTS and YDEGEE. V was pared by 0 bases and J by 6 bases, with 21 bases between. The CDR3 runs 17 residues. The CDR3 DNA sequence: TGTGCCAGCAGCTTGGAGGGACACCCTACCCTAGTAGATGGCTACACCTTC. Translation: CASSLEGHPTLVDGYTF. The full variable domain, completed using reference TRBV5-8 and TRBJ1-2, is EAGVTQSPTHLIKTRGQQATLRCSPISGHTSVYWYQQALGLGLQFLLWYDEGEERNRGNFPPRFSGRQFPNYSSELNVNALELEDSALYLCASSLEGHPTLVDGYTFGSGTRLTVV.